This T cell receptor (beta chain) came from a study of shared clonotypes between healthy human individuals. Overall study findings and caveats: Compared with memory subsets, naive subsets generally had larger estimated richness.

Several immunoSEQ plates held equal portions of the genomic DNA taken from each subset. Profiled with immunoSEQ multiplex PCR; TCRdb holds only in-frame clones, not every one. The table includes 2 million to 3 million clones, 93% detected once. Germline V gene data show CDR1 as LGHNA and CDR2 as YSLEER. The CDR3 runs to 16 residues. The V gene lost 0 bases and the J gene lost 6 bases, with 16 bases spanning the gap. A note on this clone: Antigen unknown.

The source of this sequence is a man between 18 and 29 years old in good health. Some clones in this sample may be carry-over from other donors' samples. The J gene is TRBJ2-3, the V gene TRBV4-3; D call uncertain. The sample was naive CD4+ T cells from PBMCs. Subset meaning: CD45RA+ positively selected. In DNA form, the CDR3 reads TGCGCCAGCAGCCAAGATCCACGGCTTCAGGTTGATACGCAGTATTTT. Translated, it gives CASSQDPRLQVDTQYF.